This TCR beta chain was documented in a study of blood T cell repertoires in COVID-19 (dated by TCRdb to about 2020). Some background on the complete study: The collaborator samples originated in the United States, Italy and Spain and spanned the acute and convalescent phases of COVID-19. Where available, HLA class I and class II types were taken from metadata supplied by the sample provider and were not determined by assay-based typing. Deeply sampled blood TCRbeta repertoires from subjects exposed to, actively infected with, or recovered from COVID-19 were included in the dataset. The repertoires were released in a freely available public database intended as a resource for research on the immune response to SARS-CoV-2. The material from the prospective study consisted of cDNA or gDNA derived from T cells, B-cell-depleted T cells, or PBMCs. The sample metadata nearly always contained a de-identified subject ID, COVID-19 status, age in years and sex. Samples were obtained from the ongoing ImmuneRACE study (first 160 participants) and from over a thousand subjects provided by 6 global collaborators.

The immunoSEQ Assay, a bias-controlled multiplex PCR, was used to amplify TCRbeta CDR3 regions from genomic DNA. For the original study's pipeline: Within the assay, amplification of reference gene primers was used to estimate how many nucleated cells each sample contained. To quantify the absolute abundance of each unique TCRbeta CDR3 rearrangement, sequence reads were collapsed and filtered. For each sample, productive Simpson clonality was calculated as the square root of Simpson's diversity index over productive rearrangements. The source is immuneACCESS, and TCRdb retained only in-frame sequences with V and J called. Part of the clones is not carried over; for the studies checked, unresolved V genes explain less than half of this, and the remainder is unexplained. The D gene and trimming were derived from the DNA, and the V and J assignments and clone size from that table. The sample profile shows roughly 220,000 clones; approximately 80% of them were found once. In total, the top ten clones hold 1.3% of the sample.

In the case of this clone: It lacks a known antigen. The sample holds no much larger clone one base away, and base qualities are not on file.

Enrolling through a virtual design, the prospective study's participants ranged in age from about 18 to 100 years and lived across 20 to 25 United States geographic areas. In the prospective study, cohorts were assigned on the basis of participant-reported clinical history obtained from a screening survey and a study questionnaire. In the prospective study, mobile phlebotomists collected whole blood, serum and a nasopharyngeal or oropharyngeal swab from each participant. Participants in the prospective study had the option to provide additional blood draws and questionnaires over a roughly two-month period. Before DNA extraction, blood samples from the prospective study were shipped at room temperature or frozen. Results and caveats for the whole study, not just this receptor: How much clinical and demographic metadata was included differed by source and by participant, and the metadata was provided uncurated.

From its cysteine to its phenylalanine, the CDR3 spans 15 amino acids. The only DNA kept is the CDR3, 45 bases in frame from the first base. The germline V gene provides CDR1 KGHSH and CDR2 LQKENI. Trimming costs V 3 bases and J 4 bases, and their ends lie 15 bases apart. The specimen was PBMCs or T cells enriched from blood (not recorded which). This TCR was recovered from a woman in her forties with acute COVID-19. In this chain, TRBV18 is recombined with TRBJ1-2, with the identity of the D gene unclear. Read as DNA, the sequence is TGTGCCAGCTCACCGGGAGAAGGGATCCCCTATGGCTACACCTTC. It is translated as CASSPGEGIPYGYTF.